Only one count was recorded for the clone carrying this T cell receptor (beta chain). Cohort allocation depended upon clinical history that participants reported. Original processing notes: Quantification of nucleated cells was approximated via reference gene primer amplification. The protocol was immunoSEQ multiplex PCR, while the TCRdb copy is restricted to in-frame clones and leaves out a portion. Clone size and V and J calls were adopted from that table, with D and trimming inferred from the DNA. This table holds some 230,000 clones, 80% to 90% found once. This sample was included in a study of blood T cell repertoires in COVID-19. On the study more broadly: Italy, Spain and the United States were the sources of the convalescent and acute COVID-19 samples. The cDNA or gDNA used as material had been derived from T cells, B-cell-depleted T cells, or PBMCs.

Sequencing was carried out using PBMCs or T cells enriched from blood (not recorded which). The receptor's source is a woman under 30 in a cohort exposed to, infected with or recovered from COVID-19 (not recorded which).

Here the CDR3 reads CASITQTASGGLEQETQYF. In DNA, the CDR3 is TGTGCCAGCATCACGCAGACGGCTAGCGGGGGTTTAGAACAAGAGACCCAGTACTTC. V is TRBV28 and J is TRBJ2-5, with 10 positions matching TRBD2. Trimming took 7 bases from V and 2 from J; bases not matched to a gene: 19. The germline CDR1 and CDR2 sequences are MDHEN and SYDVKM. The CDR3 is 19 residues long.